This TCR beta chain was captured in a study of cytomegalovirus exposure and HLA in healthy donors. Study results and caveats: Reports indicated that the classifier achieved high specificity and sensitivity in diagnosing cytomegalovirus status.

Repertoires were generated with immunoSEQ multiplex PCR, while TCRdb's copy carries only in-frame clones and drops some. The repertoire holds roughly 98,000 clones, with roughly 87% as singletons. This clone was observed once. What it recognizes is unknown. Trimming cost V 4 bases and J 7 bases; bases outside gene matches: 8. This CDR3 spans 15 amino acids. The germline CDR1 and CDR2 sequences are SGDLS and YYNGEE. This sequence joins TRBV9 and TRBJ2-2; 9 positions agree with TRBD2. The material sequenced was PBMCs. This receptor was obtained from a man younger than 30 in good health and CMV-seropositive. The CDR3 DNA sequence: TGTGCCAGCAGCCCTCAGAGACTAGCGGACGGGGAGCTGTTTTTT. Translating it yields CASSPQRLADGELFF.